This TCR beta chain was identified in a study of blood T cell repertoires in COVID-19. Whole-study context: Samples taken during acute and convalescent COVID-19 were collected in the United States, Italy and Spain.

In the original processing: From reference gene primer amplification, estimates of nucleated cell counts were derived. Measured with immunoSEQ multiplex PCR; TCRdb has only the in-frame clones, and not every one. Clone size and the V and J calls come from that table; the DNA yielded D and trimming. The data contain fewer than 300,000 clones, around four fifths of them singletons. The germline gives CDR1 SNHLY, CDR2 FYNNEI. V gave up 6 bases and J gave up 3 bases, with 15 bases separating them. The CDR3 loop spans 15 amino acids. Sequences were obtained from peripheral blood. The receptor was derived from a woman in her 70s with active or convalescent COVID-19. The chain combines TRBV2 with TRBJ1-3; tentative D call: TRBD1 (5 bases). The CDR3 is CASRSVEGVGNTIYF. The CDR3 DNA follows: TGTGCCAGCAGGTCCGTTGAAGGGGTTGGAAACACCATATATTTT.